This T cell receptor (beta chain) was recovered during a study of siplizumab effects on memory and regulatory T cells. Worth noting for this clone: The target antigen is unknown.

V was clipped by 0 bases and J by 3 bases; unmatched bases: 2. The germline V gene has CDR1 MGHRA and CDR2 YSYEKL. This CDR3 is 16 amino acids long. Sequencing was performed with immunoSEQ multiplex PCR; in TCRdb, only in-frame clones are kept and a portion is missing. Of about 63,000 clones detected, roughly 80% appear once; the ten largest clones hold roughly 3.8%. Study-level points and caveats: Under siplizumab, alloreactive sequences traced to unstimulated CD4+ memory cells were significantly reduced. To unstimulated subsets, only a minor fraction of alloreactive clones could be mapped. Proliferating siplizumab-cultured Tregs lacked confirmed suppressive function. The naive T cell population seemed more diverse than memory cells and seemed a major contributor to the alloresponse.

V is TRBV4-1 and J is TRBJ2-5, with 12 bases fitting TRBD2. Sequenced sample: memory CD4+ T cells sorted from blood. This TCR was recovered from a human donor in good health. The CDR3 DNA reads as TGCGCCAGCAGCCAAGACCGACTAGCGGGGGAAGAGACCCAGTACTTC. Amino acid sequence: CASSQDRLAGEETQYF.